Listed here are 3 T cell receptor beta chains from one sample, sequenced in a study of cytomegalovirus exposure and HLA in healthy donors. The PCR ran on 60 Vbeta and 13 Jbeta primers. The protocol was immunoSEQ multiplex PCR, while the TCRdb copy is restricted to in-frame clones and leaves out a portion. The sample holds around 150,000 clones, under 75% seen once. Sequenced: PBMCs. These receptors all come from a middle-aged woman in good health and CMV-seronegative.

There are a few counts of this clone. The sample contains more than one DNA sequence encoding this CDR3. The rearrangement uses TRBV11-3 and TRBJ1-1; D not certain. Germline V lookup: CDR1 SGHNT, CDR2 YENEEA. The V gene lost 2 bases and the J gene lost 3 bases, with 7 bases spanning the gap. CDR3 size: 13 residues. The CDR3 nucleotides are TGTGCCAGCAGCTTAAATCGGGACACTGAAGCTTTCTTT. Protein: CASSLNRDTEAFF.

The chain combines TRBV30 with TRBJ2-5; TRBD2 might be the D (5 bases). With 0 bases removed from V and 4 bases from J, the gap between germline ends came to 12 bases. CDR1 and CDR2 (germline): GTSNPN, SVGIG (reference sequence). The CDR3 runs to 14 residues. The CDR3 bases are TGTGCCTGGAGTGTAGGCGGTAGCGCAGAGACCCAGTACTTC. It specifies CAWSVGGSAETQYF. Full variable domain (rest looked up from reference TRBV30 and TRBJ2-5): SQTIHQWPATLVQPVGSPLSLECTVEGTSNPNLYWYRQAAGRGLQLLFYSVGIGQISSEVPQNLSASRPQDRQFILSSKKLLLSDSGFYLCAWSVGGSAETQYFGPGTRLLVL.

This clone was seen just once. The CDR3 is CAWSNSGNTIYF. For the CDR3, the DNA is TGTGCCTGGAGTAACAGTGGAAACACCATATATTTT. This sequence joins TRBV30 and TRBJ1-3; no reliable D call. Between the trimmed V and J ends, which lost 2 bases and 3 bases, there was a span of 5 bases. This CDR3 contains 12 residues. The germline V gene has CDR1 GTSNPN and CDR2 SVGIG (reference sequence).